In its sample, the clone carrying this TCR beta chain was seen a few times. V lost 4 bases and J lost 2; bases outside the gene matches: 7. Germline V gene lookup returns CDR1 SQVTM and CDR2 ANQGSEA. This CDR3 comprises 14 residues. This specimen belongs to a study of CD8 T cells in Susac syndrome. Random hexamers were used to reverse transcribe the RNA input (roughly 0.5 to 1 ug). Amplification of TCR beta CDR3 spanned 54 Vbeta and 13 Jbeta via immunoSEQ multiplex PCR. TCRdb reprocessed the immunoSEQ multiplex PCR reads with MiXCR, giving one entry per CDR3 protein. Of 70,000 to 100,000 distinct CDR3 sequences listed, 90% to 95% were seen once; the top ten hold around 0.34%.

Input material: CD8+ T cells from PBMCs. The chain joins TRBV29-1 to TRBJ2-7, with 8 bases lining up with TRBD1. The sequence was collected from a human donor in good health. The CDR3 DNA sequence: TGCAGCGTTGCGGCGGGACAGGAGACCTACGAGCAGTACTTC. Translating gives CSVAAGQETYEQYF.